The rows below give T cell receptor beta chains drawn from one sample of a study of radiotherapy plus CTLA-4 blockade in lung cancer. TCRdb's copy holds only in-frame clones and misses some; the assay was immunoSEQ multiplex PCR. The sample lists over 50,000 clones, under 85% occurring once. The sequencing used peripheral blood, collected from a patient treated with radiotherapy plus ipilimumab. The receptors stem from a human donor with non-small cell lung cancer who had a partial response to radiotherapy plus ipilimumab. The CDR3 runs from the conserved cysteine through the conserved F or W.

v_call	j_call	cdr3_aa
TRBV27	TRBJ1-1	CASSRAGGTEAFF
TRBV6-1	TRBJ2-7	CASKDRASYEQYF
TRBV29-1	TRBJ2-7	CSVENTQQGFYEQYF
TRBV5-1	TRBJ1-1	CASSLARITEAFF
TRBV10-1	TRBJ2-7	CASSRQGVTYEQYF
TRBV29-1	TRBJ1-1	CSVEVVPNMNTEAFF
TRBV29-1	NA	CSVGKGGHGGETQYF
TRBV5-6	TRBJ1-1	CASSLESWTEEGDAEAFF
TRBV4-2	TRBJ2-2	CASSQDRGDGELFF
TRBV6-1	TRBJ2-5	CASRETGGWETQYF
TRBV19	TRBJ2-5	CASSIPGVQTETQYF